This is a list of T cell receptor beta chains from one sample in a study of blood T cell repertoires in COVID-19. Clones were read by immunoSEQ multiplex PCR, and TCRdb kept only the in-frame ones, dropping some. The sample includes fewer than 350,000 clones, 65% to 90% of them seen just once. Sequenced material: PBMCs or T cells enriched from blood (not recorded which). These receptors all come from a woman aged 40 to 55 with acute COVID-19. Both conserved end residues are part of each CDR3. A D gene is named only where the DNA matches it firmly. Clone size appears in some rows only: once, few, many, or a class for an expanded clone.

v_gene	j_gene	abundance	d_gene	CDR3aa	CDR3nt
TRBV7-8	TRBJ1-3	few	TRBD1	CASSLDGTAGNTIYF	TGTGCCAGCAGCTTAGATGGGACAGCGGGAAACACCATATATTTT
TRBV5-1	TRBJ2-7	NA	TRBD2	CASRTTSGSPEQYF	TGCGCCAGCAGGACCACTAGCGGGAGTCCCGAGCAGTACTTC
TRBV28	TRBJ2-2	once	TRBD2	CASSGRAGAVGTGELFF	TGTGCCAGCAGTGGACGAGCGGGGGCGGTGGGGACCGGGGAGCTGTTTTTT
TRBV7-2	TRBJ2-2	NA	TRBD1	CASSFEGTGTPGELFF	TGTGCCAGCAGCTTTGAGGGGACAGGGACCCCCGGGGAGCTGTTTTTT
TRBV9	TRBJ2-1	NA	TRBD1	CASSVTGTAYNEQFF	TGTGCCAGCAGCGTCACCGGGACAGCCTACAATGAGCAGTTCTTC
TRBV7-2	TRBJ1-5	once	NA	CASSLYRNGNQPQHF	TGTGCCAGCAGCTTATACAGGAACGGCAATCAGCCCCAGCATTTT
TRBV5-1	TRBJ2-7	NA	TRBD2	CASKVVAGDSYEQYF	TGCGCCAGCAAGGTGGTAGCGGGGGACTCCTACGAGCAGTACTTC
TRBV24-1	TRBJ2-2	NA	TRBD1	CATSDSPGTGSNTGELFF	TGTGCCACCAGTGACTCCCCCGGGACAGGATCGAACACCGGGGAGCTGTTTTTT
TRBV5-1	TRBJ1-3	NA	NA	CASSLADSKDTIYF	TGCGCCAGCAGCTTGGCCGACAGCAAGGACACCATATATTTT
TRBV9	TRBJ1-2	NA	TRBD1	CASSVGTGPNYGYTF	TGTGCCAGCAGCGTAGGGACAGGCCCTAACTATGGCTACACCTTC
TRBV13	TRBJ2-7	NA	NA	CASSGRGSYEQYF	TGTGCCAGCAGCGGTAGGGGCTCCTACGAGCAGTACTTC
TRBV19	TRBJ1-5	NA	TRBD1	CASRKGQKDNQPQHF	TGTGCCAGTAGAAAGGGACAGAAGGACAATCAGCCCCAGCATTTT
TRBV5-1	TRBJ1-1	NA	NA	CASSPGPTGTEAFF	TGCGCCAGCAGCCCTGGTCCCACAGGGACTGAAGCTTTCTTT